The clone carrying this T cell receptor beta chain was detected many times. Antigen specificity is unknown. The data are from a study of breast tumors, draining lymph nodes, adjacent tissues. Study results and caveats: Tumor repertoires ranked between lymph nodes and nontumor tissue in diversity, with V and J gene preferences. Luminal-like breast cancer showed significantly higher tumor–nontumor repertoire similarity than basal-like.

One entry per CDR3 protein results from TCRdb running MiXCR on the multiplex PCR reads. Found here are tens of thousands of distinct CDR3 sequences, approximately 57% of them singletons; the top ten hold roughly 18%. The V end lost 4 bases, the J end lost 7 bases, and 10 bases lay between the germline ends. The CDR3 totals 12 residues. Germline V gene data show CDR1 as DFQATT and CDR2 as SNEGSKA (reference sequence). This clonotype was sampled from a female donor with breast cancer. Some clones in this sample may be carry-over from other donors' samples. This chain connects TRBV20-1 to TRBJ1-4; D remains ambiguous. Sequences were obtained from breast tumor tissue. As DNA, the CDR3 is TGCAGTGCTAACCAATGGGGTGAAAAACTGTTTTTT. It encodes CSANQWGEKLFF.